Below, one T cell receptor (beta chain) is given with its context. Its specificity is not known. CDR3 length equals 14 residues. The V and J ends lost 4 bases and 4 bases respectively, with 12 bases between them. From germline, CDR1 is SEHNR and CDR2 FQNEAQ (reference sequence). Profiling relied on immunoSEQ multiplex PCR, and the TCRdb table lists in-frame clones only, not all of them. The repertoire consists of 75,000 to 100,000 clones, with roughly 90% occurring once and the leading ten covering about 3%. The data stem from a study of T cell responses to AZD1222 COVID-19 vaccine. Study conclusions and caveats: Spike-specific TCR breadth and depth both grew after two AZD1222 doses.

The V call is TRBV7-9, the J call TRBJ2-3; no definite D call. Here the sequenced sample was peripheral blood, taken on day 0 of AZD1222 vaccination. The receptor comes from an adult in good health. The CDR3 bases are TGTGCCAGCAGCTCTCGAAAGGTTCCAGATACGCAGTATTTT. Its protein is CASSSRKVPDTQYF.